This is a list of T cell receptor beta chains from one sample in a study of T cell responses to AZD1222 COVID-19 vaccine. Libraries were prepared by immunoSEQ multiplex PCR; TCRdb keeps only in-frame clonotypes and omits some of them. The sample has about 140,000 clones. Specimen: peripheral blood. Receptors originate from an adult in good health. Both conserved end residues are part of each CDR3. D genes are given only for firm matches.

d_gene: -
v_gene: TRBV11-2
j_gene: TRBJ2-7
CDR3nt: TGTGCCAGCAGCCTCTCGAGGGCTGGCGAGCAGTACTTC
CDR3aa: CASSLSRAGEQYF

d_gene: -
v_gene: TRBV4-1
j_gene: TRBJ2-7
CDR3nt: TGCGCCAGCAGCCAAGATTACAGGGAACCCTACGAGCAGTACTTC
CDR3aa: CASSQDYREPYEQYF

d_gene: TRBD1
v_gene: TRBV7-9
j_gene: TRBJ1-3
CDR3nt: TGTGCCAGCACCAAGACAGGGGGATCTGGAAACACCATATATTTT
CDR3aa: CASTKTGGSGNTIYF

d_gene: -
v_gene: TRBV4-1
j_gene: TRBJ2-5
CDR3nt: TGCGCCAGCAGCCAAGGTCAGGGCCAGGGTCAGACCCAGTACTTC
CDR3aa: CASSQGQGQGQTQYF

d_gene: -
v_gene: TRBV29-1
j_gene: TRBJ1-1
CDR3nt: TGCAGCGCCCCGACCGCGATGAACACTGAAGCTTTCTTT
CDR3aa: CSAPTAMNTEAFF

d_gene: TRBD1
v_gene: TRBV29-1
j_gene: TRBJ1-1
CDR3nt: TGCAGCGCCGGCCCGGACAGGGAGTCCACTGAAGCTTTCTTT
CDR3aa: CSAGPDRESTEAFF

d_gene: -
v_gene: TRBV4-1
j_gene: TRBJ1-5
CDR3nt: TGCGCCAGCAGCCAAGGTCGGGATCAGCCCCAGCATTTT
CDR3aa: CASSQGRDQPQHF

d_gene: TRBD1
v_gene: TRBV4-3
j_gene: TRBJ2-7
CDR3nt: TGCGCCAGCAGCCAGGTACAGGGGGCGGGGTACGAGCAGTACTTC
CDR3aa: CASSQVQGAGYEQYF

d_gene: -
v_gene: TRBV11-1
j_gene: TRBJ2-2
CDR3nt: TGTGCCAGCAGCTTAGCGGAGGCAGGGCCGAACACCGGGGAGCTGTTTTTT
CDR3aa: CASSLAEAGPNTGELFF

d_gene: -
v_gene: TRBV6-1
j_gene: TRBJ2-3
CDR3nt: TGTGCCAGCAAGGATGGCGGGGAGGCAGATACGCAGTATTTT
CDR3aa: CASKDGGEADTQYF

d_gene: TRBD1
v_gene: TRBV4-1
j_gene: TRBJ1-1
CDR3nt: TGCGCCAGCAGCCAAGACAGGGGGAGGACTGAAGCTTTCTTT
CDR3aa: CASSQDRGRTEAFF

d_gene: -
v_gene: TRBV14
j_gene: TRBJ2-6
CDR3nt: TGTGCCAGCAGCCAACACAAATCTGGGGCCAACGTCCTGACTTTC
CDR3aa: CASSQHKSGANVLTF

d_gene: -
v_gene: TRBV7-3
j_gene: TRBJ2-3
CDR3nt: TGTGCCAGCAGCTTAAAGGCGGGGGCACCCACAGATACGCAGTATTTT
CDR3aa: CASSLKAGAPTDTQYF

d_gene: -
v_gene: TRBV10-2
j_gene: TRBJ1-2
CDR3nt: TGCGCCAGCAGTGAGATCGGGACGGAGTATGGCTACACCTTC
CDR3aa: CASSEIGTEYGYTF

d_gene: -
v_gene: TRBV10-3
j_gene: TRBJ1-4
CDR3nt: TGTGCCACCAAACCGGACGCTGCAACTAATGAAAAACTGTTTTTT
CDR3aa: CATKPDAATNEKLFF

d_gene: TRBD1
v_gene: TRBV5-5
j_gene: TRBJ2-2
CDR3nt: TGTGCCAGCAGCTTGGAGAGGTCAGGGGGCGGTCAAACGAACACCGGGGAGCTGTTTTTT
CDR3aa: CASSLERSGGGQTNTGELFF

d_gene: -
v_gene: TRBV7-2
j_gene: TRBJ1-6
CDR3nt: TGTGCCAGCAGCTTAGAAGGGGGGTCACCCCTCCACTTT
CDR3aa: CASSLEGGSPLHF

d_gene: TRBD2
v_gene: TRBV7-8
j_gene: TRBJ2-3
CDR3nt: TGTGCCAGCAGCTCGGGACTAGCGGACAGCTTCACAGATACGCAGTATTTT
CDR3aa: CASSSGLADSFTDTQYF

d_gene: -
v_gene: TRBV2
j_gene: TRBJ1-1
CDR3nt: TGTGCCAGCAGTGAAGGGGGAACCTGGACTGAAGCTTTCTTT
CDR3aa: CASSEGGTWTEAFF

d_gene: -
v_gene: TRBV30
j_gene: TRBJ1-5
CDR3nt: TGTGCCTGGAGTGGCGGGGGCAATCAGCCCCAGCATTTT
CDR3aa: CAWSGGGNQPQHF

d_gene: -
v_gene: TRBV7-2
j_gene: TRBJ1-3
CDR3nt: TGTGCCAGCAGCTTAGGGTTGGGCAGGGGTGGAAACACCATATATTTT
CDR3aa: CASSLGLGRGGNTIYF

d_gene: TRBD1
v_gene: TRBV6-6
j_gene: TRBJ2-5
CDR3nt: TGTGCCAGCAAGGCGAACAGGGGGTACCAAGAGACCCAGTACTTC
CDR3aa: CASKANRGYQETQYF

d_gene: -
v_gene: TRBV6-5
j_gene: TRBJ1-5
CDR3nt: TGTGCCAGCACCCCCTTGGCGGGGGGCGGACAGCCCCAGCATTTT
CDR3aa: CASTPLAGGGQPQHF

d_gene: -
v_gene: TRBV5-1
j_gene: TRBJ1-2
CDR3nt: TGCGCCAGCAGCTTGGGAGGACAAGCTAACTATGGCTACACCTTC
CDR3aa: CASSLGGQANYGYTF

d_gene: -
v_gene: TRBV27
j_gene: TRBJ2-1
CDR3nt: TGTGCCAGCAGTTTATCAGGAAATGAGCAGTTCTTC
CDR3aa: CASSLSGNEQFF

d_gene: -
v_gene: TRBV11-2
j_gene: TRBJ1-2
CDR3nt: TGTGCCAGCAGCGCGGAACAGGGACTGGACTATGGCTACACCTTC
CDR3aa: CASSAEQGLDYGYTF

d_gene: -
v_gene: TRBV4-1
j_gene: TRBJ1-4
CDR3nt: TGCGCCAGCAGCCAGGCCTTCTTGGGGTCACGAGAAAAACTGTTTTTT
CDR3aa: CASSQAFLGSREKLFF

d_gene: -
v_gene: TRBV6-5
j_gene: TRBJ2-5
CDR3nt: TGTGCCAGCAGTTTCGGGACTTTGCAAGAGACCCAGTACTTC
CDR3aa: CASSFGTLQETQYF

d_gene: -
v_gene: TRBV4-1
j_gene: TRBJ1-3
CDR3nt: TGCGCCAGCAGGCCCAGGGAGAGCTCTGGAAACACCATATATTTT
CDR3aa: CASRPRESSGNTIYF

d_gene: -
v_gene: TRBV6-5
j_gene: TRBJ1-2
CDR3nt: TGTGCCGGCCGGGTTTTCAACTATGGCTACACCTTC
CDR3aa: CAGRVFNYGYTF

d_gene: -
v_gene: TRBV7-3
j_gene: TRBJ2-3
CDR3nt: TGTGCCAGCAGCGAAGGGGATACGCAGTATTTT
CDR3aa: CASSEGDTQYF

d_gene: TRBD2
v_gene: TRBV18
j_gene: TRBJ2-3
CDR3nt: TGTGCCAGCTCACCCTGGGATAGCGGGGGCACAGATACGCAGTATTTT
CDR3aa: CASSPWDSGGTDTQYF

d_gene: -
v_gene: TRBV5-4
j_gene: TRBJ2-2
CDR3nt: TGTGCCAGCAGCCCCTGGACAGCTGGGGATCGGGAGCTGTTTTTT
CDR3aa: CASSPWTAGDRELFF

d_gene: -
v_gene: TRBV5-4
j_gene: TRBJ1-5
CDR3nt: TGTGCCAGCAGCTTGGAGCCAGGGGGCAATCAGCCCCAGCATTTT
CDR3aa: CASSLEPGGNQPQHF

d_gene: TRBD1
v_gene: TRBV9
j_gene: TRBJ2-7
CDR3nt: TGTGCCAGCAGCGCGGACAGGACTCCCTACGAGCAGTACTTC
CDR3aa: CASSADRTPYEQYF

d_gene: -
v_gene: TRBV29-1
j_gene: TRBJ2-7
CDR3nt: TGCAGCGTCGGTGGACGGGGGTCGGAGGGGGAGCAGTACTTC
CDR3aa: CSVGGRGSEGEQYF

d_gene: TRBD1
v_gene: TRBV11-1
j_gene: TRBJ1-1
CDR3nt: TGTGCCAGCAGCTTAAGGGGACAGGGGGAGAACACTGAAGCTTTCTTT
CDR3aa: CASSLRGQGENTEAFF

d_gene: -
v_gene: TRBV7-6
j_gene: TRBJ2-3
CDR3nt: TGTGCCAGCAGCCCGAGAGGAGGGGGCACAGATACGCAGTATTTT
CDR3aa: CASSPRGGGTDTQYF

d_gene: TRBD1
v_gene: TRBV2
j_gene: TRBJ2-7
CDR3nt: TGTGCCAGTCGGACAGGGACGTCCTACGAGCAGTACTTC
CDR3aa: CASRTGTSYEQYF

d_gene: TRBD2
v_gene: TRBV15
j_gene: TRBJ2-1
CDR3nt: TGTGCCACCAGCAGGAGCGGGGGGGCCTGGAATGAGCAGTTCTTC
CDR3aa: CATSRSGGAWNEQFF

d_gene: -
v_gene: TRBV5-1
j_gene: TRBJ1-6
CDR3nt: TGCGCCAGCAGCCCGGGCGTCTTGGGCTCCTATAATTCACCCCTCCACTTT
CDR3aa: CASSPGVLGSYNSPLHF

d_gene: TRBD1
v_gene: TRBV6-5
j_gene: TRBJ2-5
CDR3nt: TGTGCCAGCAGTTACTCTGGACAGGGACAAGAGACCCAGTACTTC
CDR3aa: CASSYSGQGQETQYF

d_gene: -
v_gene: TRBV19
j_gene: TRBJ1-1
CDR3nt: TGTGCCAGTAGGCGGACAGAGAACACTGAAGCTTTCTTT
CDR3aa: CASRRTENTEAFF

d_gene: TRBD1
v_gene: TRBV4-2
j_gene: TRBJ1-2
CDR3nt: TGTGCCAGCAGCCAACGGGACAGGGGACGGCAGGGCTACACCTTC
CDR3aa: CASSQRDRGRQGYTF

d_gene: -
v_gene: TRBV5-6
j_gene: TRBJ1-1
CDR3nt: TGTGCCAGCAGCTTGGGGCCCGGCAGGGACACTGAAGCTTTCTTT
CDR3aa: CASSLGPGRDTEAFF

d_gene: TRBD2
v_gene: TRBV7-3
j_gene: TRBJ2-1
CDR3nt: TGTGCCAGCAGCCCGGGGGGGTTGGCGGAGGAGCAGTTCTTC
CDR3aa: CASSPGGLAEEQFF

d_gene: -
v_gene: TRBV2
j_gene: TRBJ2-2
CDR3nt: TGTGCCAGCAGTGAAGAGAGGGCCGACACCGGGGAGCTGTTTTTT
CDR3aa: CASSEERADTGELFF

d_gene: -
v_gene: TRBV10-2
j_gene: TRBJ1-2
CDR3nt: TGCGCCAGCAGTGAGTCGACTCTGATGGGGGTTTGGTATGGCTACACCTTC
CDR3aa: CASSESTLMGVWYGYTF

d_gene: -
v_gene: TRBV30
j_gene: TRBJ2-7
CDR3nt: TGTGCCTGGAGTCAGGGGCTTATGTACGAGCAGTACTTC
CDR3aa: CAWSQGLMYEQYF